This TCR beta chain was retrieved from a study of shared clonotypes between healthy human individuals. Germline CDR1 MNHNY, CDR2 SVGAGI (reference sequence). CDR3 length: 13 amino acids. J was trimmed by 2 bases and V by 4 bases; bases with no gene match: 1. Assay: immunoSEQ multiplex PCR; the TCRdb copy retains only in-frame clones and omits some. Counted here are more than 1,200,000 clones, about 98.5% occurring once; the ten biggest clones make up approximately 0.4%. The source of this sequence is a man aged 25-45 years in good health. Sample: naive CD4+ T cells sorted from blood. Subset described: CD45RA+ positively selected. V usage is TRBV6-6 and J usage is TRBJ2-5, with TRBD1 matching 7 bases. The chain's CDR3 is CASSSTGQETQYF. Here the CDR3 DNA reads TGTGCCAGCAGTTCGACAGGGCAAGAGACCCAGTACTTC.